This T cell receptor beta chain is from a study of CD8 T cells in Susac syndrome. CDR3 length equals 13 residues. From germline, CDR1 is MNHEY and CDR2 SMNVEV (reference sequence). Between the trimmed V and J ends, which lost 10 bases and 9 bases, there was a span of 19 bases. The authors reverse transcribed 0.5 to 1 ug RNA with random hexamers. An immunoSEQ multiplex PCR generated amplified TCR beta CDR3 products spanning 54 Vbeta and 13 Jbeta. MiXCR was run by TCRdb on the immunoSEQ multiplex PCR reads, yielding one entry per CDR3 protein. The table shows 150,000 to 200,000 distinct CDR3 sequences, with approximately 94% occurring only once. Multiple sclerosis controls were treatment-naive patients with stable or active relapsing-remitting disease.

The chain employs TRBV27 and TRBJ2-1; the D gene is possibly TRBD2 (5 bases). The TCR originated in a human donor with multiple sclerosis. The sequencing input was CD4+ T cells from PBMCs. The CDR3 coding sequence is TGTGCCACCTTCACTAGGTCGGTTGGTGAGCAGTTCTTC. As protein: CATFTRSVGEQFF.